Sequencing of this T cell receptor beta chain was carried out in a study of beta chain features in type 1 diabetes. Study-wide findings and caveats: All four CD4+ subsets from Type 1 diabetes patients carried moderately but significantly shorter TCRB CDR3s.

The CDR3 has 13 amino acids. The V end was cut by 2 bases, the J end by 1 base, with 6 bases between. CDR1 and CDR2 from the germline V gene are SGHRS and YFSETQ. Reverse transcribing all isolated RNA meant expressed TCRB transcripts were sequenced. The repertoire was sequenced with immunoSEQ multiplex PCR; TCRdb's copy has only in-frame clones and lacks some. The sample includes approximately 260,000 clones, roughly a quarter of them seen just once. Details on this clone: Its antigen is not identified. Other DNA sequences in the sample encode the same CDR3.

This sequence was found in a woman aged 25-40 years with type 1 diabetes. The V gene is TRBV5-1, the J gene TRBJ1-1; TRBD1 is a possible D gene (5 bases). Material: naive CD4+ T cells from blood. DNA for the CDR3: TGCGCCAGCAGCTTTAGGGGGAACACTGAAGCTTTCTTT. Translated: CASSFRGNTEAFF.